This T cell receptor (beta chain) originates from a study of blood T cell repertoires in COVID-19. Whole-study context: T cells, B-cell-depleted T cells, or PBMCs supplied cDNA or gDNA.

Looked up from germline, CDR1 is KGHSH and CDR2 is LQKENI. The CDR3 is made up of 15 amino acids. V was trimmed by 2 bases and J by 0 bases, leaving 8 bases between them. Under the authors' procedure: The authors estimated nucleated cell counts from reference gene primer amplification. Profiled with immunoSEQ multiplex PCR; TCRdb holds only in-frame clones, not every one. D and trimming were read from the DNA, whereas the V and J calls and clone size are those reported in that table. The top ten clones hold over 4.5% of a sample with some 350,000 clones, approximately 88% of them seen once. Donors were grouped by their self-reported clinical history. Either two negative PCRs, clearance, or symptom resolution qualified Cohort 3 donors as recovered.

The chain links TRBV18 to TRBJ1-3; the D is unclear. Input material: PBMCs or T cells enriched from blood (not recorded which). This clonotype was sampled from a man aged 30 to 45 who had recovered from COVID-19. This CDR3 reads CASSPRLRSGNTIYF. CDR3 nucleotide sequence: TGTGCCAGCTCACCAAGACTGCGCTCTGGAAACACCATATATTTT.